This TCR beta chain was sequenced in a study of T cells after yellow fever vaccination. Findings and caveats of the study: In FACS-sorted repertoires, abundant clonotypes from the bulk population could appear as contaminants.

TCRdb reanalysed the 5' RACE reads using MiXCR and keeps one entry per CDR3 protein. The repertoire has 200,000 to 250,000 distinct CDR3 sequences, roughly 3.3% of them found once; the top ten carry around 3.2%. The CDR3 has 16 residues. From germline, CDR1 is SEHNR and CDR2 FQNEAQ (reference sequence). Trimming took 3 bases from V and 4 from J; bases not matched to a gene: 6. This clonotype was seen repeatedly, ten times or more. Its target is not known. This TCR derives from a man aged 18-30 years who received the YFV17D yellow fever vaccine. The sample here was CD4+ T cells sorted from PBMCs, taken 10 days after the yellow fever booster vaccination. V usage is TRBV7-9 and J usage is TRBJ2-3, with 11 bases matching TRBD2. CDR3 nucleotide sequence: TGTGCCAGCAGCTTCTATAGCGGGGGGGCCGCAGATACGCAGTATTTT. This encodes CASSFYSGGAADTQYF.